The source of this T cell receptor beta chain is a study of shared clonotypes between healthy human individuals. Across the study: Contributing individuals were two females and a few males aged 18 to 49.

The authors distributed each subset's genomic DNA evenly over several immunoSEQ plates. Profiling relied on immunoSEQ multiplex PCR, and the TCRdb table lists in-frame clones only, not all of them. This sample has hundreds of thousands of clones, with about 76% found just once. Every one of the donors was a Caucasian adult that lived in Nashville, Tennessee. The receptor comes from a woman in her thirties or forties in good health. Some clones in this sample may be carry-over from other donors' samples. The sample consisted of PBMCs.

CDR3 bases: TGTGCTCTCAAAGGGGGCAGGGAGCTGTTTTTT. Its protein product is CALKGGRELFF. This sequence joins TRBV28 and TRBJ2-2; 7 bases map to TRBD1. Germline V gene data show CDR1 as MDHEN and CDR2 as SYDVKM. The CDR3 totals 11 residues. Supplemented by reference TRBV28 and TRBJ2-2, the full variable domain reads DVKVTQSSRYLVKRTGEKVFLECVQDMDHENMFWYRQDPGLGLRLIYFSYDVKMKEKGDIPEGYSVSREKKERFSLILESASTNQTSMYLCALKGGRELFFGEGSRLTVL.